Here is one T cell receptor beta chain with its context. The entry originates in a study of blood T cell repertoires in COVID-19. Deletions cut 0 bases from V and 15 bases from J, with 13 bases between. CDR3 length equals 12 residues. CDR1 is SGDLS and CDR2 is YYNGEE in the germline V gene. The assay was immunoSEQ multiplex PCR, and TCRdb's table has in-frame clones only and misses some. The data contain around 240,000 clones, 70% to 90% of them singletons. Clinical history reported by participants formed the basis on which cohorts were assigned. Participants in the exposed group had met a COVID-19 case in the 2 weeks before joining the study.

The sequencing sample was made of PBMCs or T cells enriched from blood (not recorded which). The TCR was taken from a man in his fifties or sixties who had been exposed to COVID-19. The chain couples TRBV9 to TRBJ2-1; D ambiguous. CDR3 nucleotide sequence: TGTGCCAGCAGCGTAGATCGAGCTAGTTTGTTCTTC. Its translation is CASSVDRASLFF.